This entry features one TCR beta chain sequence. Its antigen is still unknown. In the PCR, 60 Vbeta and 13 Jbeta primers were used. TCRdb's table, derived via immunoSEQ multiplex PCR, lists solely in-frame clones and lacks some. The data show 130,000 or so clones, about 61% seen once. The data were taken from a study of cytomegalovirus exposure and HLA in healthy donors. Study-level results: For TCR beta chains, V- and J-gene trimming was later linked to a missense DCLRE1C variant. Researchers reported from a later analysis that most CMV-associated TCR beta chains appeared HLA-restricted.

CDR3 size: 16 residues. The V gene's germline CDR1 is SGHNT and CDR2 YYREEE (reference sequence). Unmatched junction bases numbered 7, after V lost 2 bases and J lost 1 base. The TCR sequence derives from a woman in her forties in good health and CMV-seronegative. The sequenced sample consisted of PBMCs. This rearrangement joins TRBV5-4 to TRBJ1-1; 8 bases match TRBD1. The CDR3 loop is CASSFMGQERNTEAFF. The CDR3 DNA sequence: TGTGCCAGCAGCTTCATGGGACAGGAGAGGAACACTGAAGCTTTCTTT.